Below, 14 T cell receptor beta chains from the same sample are listed, as sequenced in a study of blood T cell repertoires in COVID-19. Assay used: immunoSEQ multiplex PCR; TCRdb lists only in-frame clones, some missing. The sample lists 200,000 to 250,000 clones; 70% to 85% were seen once. The sequenced sample consisted of PBMCs or T cells enriched from blood (not recorded which). Source of these receptors: a woman aged 40 to 50 with acute COVID-19.

This clone has a handful of counts. V usage is TRBV29-1 and J usage is TRBJ2-1; tentative D call: TRBD2 (5 bases). Trimming pared 2 bases from V and 8 bases from J, leaving 10 bases between. The CDR3 spans 12 residues. The V gene's germline CDR1 is SQVTM and CDR2 ANQGSEA. For the CDR3, the DNA is TGCAGCGTTGAACGAGGGAACGATGAGCAGTTCTTC. This gives the protein CSVERGNDEQFF.

Remarks on this clone: This may arise from a read error, as a much more abundant clone is one base away. This chain uses TRBV14 with TRBJ1-1; D may be TRBD1 (5 bases). Germline loops: CDR1 SGHDN, CDR2 FVKESK. Trimming removed 4 bases at V and 1 base at J, with 7 bases between. CDR3 length equals 13 residues. The CDR3 region has the DNA TGTGCCAGCAGCCCCACAGGGAACACTGAAGCTTTCTTT. Encoded protein: CASSPTGNTEAFF.

This chain's CDR3 is CASSQLTGRLKETQYF. CDR3 in DNA: TGTGCCAGCAGCCAACTGACAGGGCGTCTCAAAGAGACCCAGTACTTC. The chain uses TRBV5-4 and TRBJ2-5; TRBD1 aligns across 7 bases. V was pared by 4 bases and J by 3 bases, with 12 bases of the junction left unmatched. CDR1 is SGHNT, CDR2 YYREEE, per germline (reference sequence). This CDR3 has 16 amino acids.

This clone was counted once. The gene calls are TRBV7-2 and TRBJ1-1; no clear D. V was cut by 5 bases and J by 3 bases, with 10 bases left in between. The CDR3 runs 13 residues. Per the germline V gene, CDR1 is SGHTA and CDR2 is FQGNSA. CDR3 bases: TGTGCCAGCAGCCAAACGGGGTACACTGAAGCTTTCTTT. Residues: CASSQTGYTEAFF.

The chain has TRBV4-2 and TRBJ2-1; 12 bases are a match to TRBD2. In germline, CDR1 is LGHNA, CDR2 YNFKEQ. The CDR3 extends over 16 amino acids. Trimming removed 5 bases from V and 8 bases from J; junction bases left unmatched: 10. In nucleotides, the CDR3 is TGTGCCAGCAGCGTGGAGCTAGCGGGAGGGAAGGATGAGCAGTTCTTC. Protein product: CASSVELAGGKDEQFF.

This chain connects TRBV28 to TRBJ1-1; no clear D. The germline gives CDR1 MDHEN, CDR2 SYDVKM. CDR3 length: 12 amino acids. V was cut by 9 bases and J by 1 base, with 9 bases left in between. The CDR3 is CASTEENTEAFF. CDR3 DNA: TGTGCCAGTACTGAAGAGAACACTGAAGCTTTCTTT.

V is TRBV7-6 and J is TRBJ2-5; 14 bases are shared with TRBD2. Per germline, CDR1 SGHVS and CDR2 FNYEAQ. Unmatched junction bases numbered 5, after V lost 3 bases and J lost 5 bases. The CDR3 totals 16 residues. CDR3 DNA: TGTGCCAGCAGCTTCGGGACTAGCGGGAGTTTGGAGACCCAGTACTTC. It specifies CASSFGTSGSLETQYF.

The rearrangement links TRBV5-4 to TRBJ2-5, with 8 nucleotides matching TRBD2. There are 16 residues in the CDR3. V dropped 4 bases and J dropped 5; count of bases not matched to a gene: 13. The germline gives CDR1 SGHNT, CDR2 YYREEE (reference sequence). The CDR3 protein is CASSRSVLAEMETQYF. The CDR3 DNA follows: TGTGCCAGCAGCCGTTCCGTACTAGCGGAGATGGAGACCCAGTACTTC.

In this sample, this clone turned up a few times. The chain joins TRBV29-1 to TRBJ2-2; TRBD2 aligns across 15 bases. Trimming cost V 7 bases and J 4 bases; bases outside gene matches: 1. The germline V gene has CDR1 SQVTM and CDR2 ANQGSEA. The CDR3 is 14 amino acids. CDR3 DNA: TGCAGCGGGACTAGCGGGAGGGCCACCGGGGAGCTGTTTTTT. This gives the protein CSGTSGRATGELFF.

J is TRBJ2-5 and V is TRBV5-1; 11 bases are shared with TRBD1. This CDR3 has 15 amino acids. Germline CDR1 and CDR2: SGHRS and YFSETQ. V trimming: 3 bases; J trimming: 5 bases; junction bases outside the gene matches: 6. The CDR3 sequence: CASSSWTGGRETQYF. For the CDR3, the DNA is TGCGCCAGCAGCTCGTGGACAGGGGGCCGTGAGACCCAGTACTTC.

This clone appeared a few times. The chain carries TRBV10-1 and TRBJ2-6; D is perhaps TRBD1 (8 bases). The germline CDR1 and CDR2 sequences are WNHNN and SYGVQD (reference sequence). The V end lost 4 bases, the J end lost 13 bases, and 23 bases lay between the germline ends. This CDR3 comprises 16 residues. The DNA for the CDR3 is TGCGCCAGCAGTGCCTCCCGGACAGGGACCGGGGGGGTCCTGACTTTC. This encodes CASSASRTGTGGVLTF.

This clone was seen a few times. The genes are TRBV2 and TRBJ1-1; D perhaps matches TRBD1 (5 bases). The CDR3 loop spans 13 amino acids. V was shortened by 5 bases and J by 7 bases, with 14 bases between the two germline ends. Germline CDR1 is SNHLY and CDR2 is FYNNEI. For the CDR3, the DNA is TGTGCCAGCAGTCTCTCCTGGGGGGGTGAAGCTTTCTTT. Amino acids: CASSLSWGGEAFF.

This clone was counted once. The V call is TRBV6-5, the J call TRBJ1-2; 9 positions agree with TRBD1. Germline lookup yields CDR1 MNHEY and CDR2 SVGAGI. The CDR3 has 15 residues. V was pared by 2 bases and J by 7 bases, with 8 bases of the junction left unmatched. As DNA, the CDR3 is TGTGCCAGCAGTTACGCGGGACAGGGTGTGAGTGGCTACACCTTC. It encodes CASSYAGQGVSGYTF.

This clone occurred once. Here the CDR3 reads CASSQAFGTGGLNTEAFF. As DNA, the CDR3 is TGTGCCAGCAGCCAAGCGTTTGGGACAGGGGGACTGAACACTGAAGCTTTCTTT. The chain uses TRBV3-1 (or the pseudogene TRBV3-2) and TRBJ1-1, with 11 bases lining up with TRBD1. Germline trimming cut 1 base from V and 0 bases from J; bases unmatched to any gene: 7. Germline values: CDR1 LGHDT, CDR2 YNNKEL (reference sequence). There are 18 residues in the CDR3.